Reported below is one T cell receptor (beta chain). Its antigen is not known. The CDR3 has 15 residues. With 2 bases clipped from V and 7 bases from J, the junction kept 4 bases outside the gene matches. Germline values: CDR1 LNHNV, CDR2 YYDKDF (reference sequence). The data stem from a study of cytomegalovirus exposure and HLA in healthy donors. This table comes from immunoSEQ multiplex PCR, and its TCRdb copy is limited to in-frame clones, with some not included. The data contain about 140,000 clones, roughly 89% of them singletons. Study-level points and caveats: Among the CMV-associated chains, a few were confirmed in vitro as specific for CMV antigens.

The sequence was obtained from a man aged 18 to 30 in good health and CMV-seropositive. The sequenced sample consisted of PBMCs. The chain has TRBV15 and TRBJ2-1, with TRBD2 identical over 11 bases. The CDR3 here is CATSRRRLAGNEQFF. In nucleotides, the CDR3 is TGTGCCACCAGCAGACGCAGACTAGCGGGGAATGAGCAGTTCTTC.